These T cell receptor beta chains were read from a single sample in a study of T cells in Graves' hyperthyroidism and ophthalmopathy. MiXCR, applied by TCRdb to the multiplex PCR reads, yields one record per CDR3 protein. In the table there are approximately 360,000 distinct CDR3 sequences, roughly 14% of which are singletons. Sequenced material: blood. Source of these receptors: a woman between 18 and 29 years old with Graves' hyperthyroidism that later progressed to Graves' ophthalmopathy. The CDR3 runs from the conserved cysteine through the conserved F or W. Each record gives: CDR3 protein, CDR3 DNA, J gene, V gene, clone size, D gene. A D gene is named only where the DNA matches it firmly. For some rows the clone size is stated as once, few or many, or as a class when expanded; others skip it.

CDR3 protein: CASTGQGAWNEQFF
CDR3 DNA: TGTGCCAGCACGGGACAGGGGGCGTGGAATGAGCAGTTCTTC
J gene: TRBJ2-1
V gene: TRBV27
clone size: many
D gene: TRBD1

CDR3 protein: CSARSSGASYNEQFF
CDR3 DNA: TGCAGTGCTAGGAGTTCGGGAGCCTCCTACAATGAGCAGTTCTTC
J gene: TRBJ2-1
V gene: TRBV20-1
clone size: many
D gene: -

CDR3 protein: CAWSVGRSNQPQHF
CDR3 DNA: TGTGCCTGGAGTGTAGGCAGGAGCAATCAGCCCCAGCATTTT
J gene: TRBJ1-5
V gene: TRBV30
clone size: many
D gene: -

CDR3 protein: CASSLARGLAGGDEQFF
CDR3 DNA: TGTGCCAGCAGCTTGGCTAGGGGACTAGCGGGAGGGGATGAGCAGTTCTTC
J gene: TRBJ2-1
V gene: TRBV7-9
clone size: few
D gene: TRBD2

CDR3 protein: CAISDSSGLSYNEQFF
CDR3 DNA: TGTGCCATCAGTGACTCTTCGGGACTCTCCTACAATGAGCAGTTCTTC
J gene: TRBJ2-1
V gene: TRBV10-3
clone size: few
D gene: -

CDR3 protein: CASRNRGFLSGNTIYF
CDR3 DNA: TGTGCCAGCAGAAACAGGGGATTCCTCTCTGGAAACACCATATATTTT
J gene: TRBJ1-3
V gene: TRBV12-3/TRBV12-4
clone size: few
D gene: TRBD1

CDR3 protein: CASSSSGASGKEQFF
CDR3 DNA: TGCGCCAGCAGCTCTTCAGGGGCTAGCGGGAAAGAGCAGTTCTTC
J gene: TRBJ2-1
V gene: TRBV5-1
clone size: -
D gene: TRBD2

CDR3 protein: CASRDGQGGLHEQYF
CDR3 DNA: TGTGCCAGTAGGGACGGACAGGGCGGTCTCCACGAGCAGTACTTC
J gene: TRBJ2-7
V gene: TRBV19
clone size: -
D gene: TRBD1

CDR3 protein: CASSQPGRSSPLHF
CDR3 DNA: TGTGCCAGCAGCCAACCGGGACGTAGTTCACCCCTCCACTTT
J gene: TRBJ1-6
V gene: TRBV14
clone size: -
D gene: -

CDR3 protein: CATNPTGFTKKTQYF
CDR3 DNA: TGTGCCACCAATCCGACAGGGTTTACGAAAAAGACCCAGTACTTC
J gene: TRBJ2-5
V gene: TRBV28
clone size: -
D gene: TRBD1

CDR3 protein: CASSPGWGDYEQYF
CDR3 DNA: TGTGCCAGCAGCCCCGGATGGGGGGACTACGAGCAGTACTTC
J gene: TRBJ2-7
V gene: TRBV28
clone size: -
D gene: -

CDR3 protein: CSARRPGGSKKETQYF
CDR3 DNA: TGCAGTGCTAGAAGACCCGGAGGGAGCAAAAAAGAGACCCAGTACTTC
J gene: TRBJ2-5
V gene: TRBV20-1
clone size: few
D gene: -

CDR3 protein: CASSRSRRGSTGELFF
CDR3 DNA: TGTGCCAGCTCACGATCCAGGAGAGGGAGCACCGGGGAGCTGTTTTTT
J gene: TRBJ2-2
V gene: TRBV18
clone size: many
D gene: -

CDR3 protein: CASSLTGSFEAFF
CDR3 DNA: TGTGCCAGCAGTCTTACAGGGAGCTTTGAAGCTTTCTTT
J gene: TRBJ1-1
V gene: TRBV28
clone size: many
D gene: -

CDR3 protein: CASRPTGERGGLFF
CDR3 DNA: TGTGCCAGCAGGCCCACCGGAGAGCGGGGCGGACTGTTTTTT
J gene: TRBJ1-4
V gene: TRBV7-2
clone size: -
D gene: -

CDR3 protein: CASSSPPSGSYNEQFF
CDR3 DNA: TGTGCCAGCAGTTCCCCCCCTAGCGGGTCATACAATGAGCAGTTCTTC
J gene: TRBJ2-1
V gene: TRBV28
clone size: many
D gene: TRBD2